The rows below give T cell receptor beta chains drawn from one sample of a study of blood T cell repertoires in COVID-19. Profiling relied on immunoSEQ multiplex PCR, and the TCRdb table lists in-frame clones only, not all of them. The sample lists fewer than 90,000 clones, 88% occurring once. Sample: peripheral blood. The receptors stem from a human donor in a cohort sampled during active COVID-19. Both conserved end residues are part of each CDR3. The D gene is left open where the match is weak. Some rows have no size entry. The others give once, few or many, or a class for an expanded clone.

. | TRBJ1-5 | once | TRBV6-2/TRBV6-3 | TGTGCCAGCAGTTACTCCCGAGAGCGTCAGCCCCAGCATTTT | CASSYSRERQPQHF
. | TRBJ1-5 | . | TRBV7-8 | TGTGCCAGCAGCTTAGCGGTGAGAGGGCGCAATCAGCCCCAGCATTTT | CASSLAVRGRNQPQHF
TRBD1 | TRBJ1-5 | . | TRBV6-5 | TGTGCCAGCAGCAGAGGGGGCTTCAGCAATCAGCCCCAGCATTTT | CASSRGGFSNQPQHF
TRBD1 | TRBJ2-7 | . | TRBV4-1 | TGCGCCAGCAGCCATGACCCCCCGGGACAGGGCATCCGGGACGAAGACTACGAGCAGTACTTC | CASSHDPPGQGIRDEDYEQYF
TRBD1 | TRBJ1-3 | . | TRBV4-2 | TGTGCCAGCAGCCGAGCGACAGGGTCTGGAAACACCATATATTTT | CASSRATGSGNTIYF
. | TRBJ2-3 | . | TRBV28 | TGTGCCAGCAGTTTCTATAGCGGACACACAGATACGCAGTATTTT | CASSFYSGHTDTQYF
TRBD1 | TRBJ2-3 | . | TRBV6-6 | TGTGCCAGCAGTCCAAGGGCGACAGGGGGTGGAGATACGCAGTATTTT | CASSPRATGGGDTQYF
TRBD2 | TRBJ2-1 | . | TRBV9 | TGTGCCAGCAGCGCACAAGCGGGGGAGCAGTTCTTC | CASSAQAGEQFF
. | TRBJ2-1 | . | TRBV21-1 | TGTGCCAGCAGCTCCCTTAGCGGGAGGCCTCCCTACAATGAGCAGTTCTTC | CASSSLSGRPPYNEQFF
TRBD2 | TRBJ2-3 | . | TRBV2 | TGTGCCAGCTTTTCTCGGGAGGGCGGTTATACAGATACGCAGTATTTT | CASFSREGGYTDTQYF
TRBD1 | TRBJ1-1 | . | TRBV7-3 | TGTGCCAGCAGCTTCTCAGGGGGCTTCACTGAAGCTTTCTTT | CASSFSGGFTEAFF
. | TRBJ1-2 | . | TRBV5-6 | TGTGCCAGCAGCTTGGAGGGGCACAGGTTTCGAAACTATGGCTACACCTTC | CASSLEGHRFRNYGYTF
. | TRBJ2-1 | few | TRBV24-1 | TGTGCCACCAGTGGGAACCGGGACATTAATGAGCAGTTCTTC | CATSGNRDINEQFF
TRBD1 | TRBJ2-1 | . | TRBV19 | TGTGCCAGTAGTATAGGCGGGACAGGGGGCAATGAGCAGTTCTTC | CASSIGGTGGNEQFF
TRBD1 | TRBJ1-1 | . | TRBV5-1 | TGCGCCAGCAGCTCGGGGACAGGAGCCCCGGCCAACACTGAAGCTTTCTTT | CASSSGTGAPANTEAFF
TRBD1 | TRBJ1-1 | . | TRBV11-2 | TGTGCCAGCAGCTTACAGGGGGCTGACACTGAAGCTTTCTTT | CASSLQGADTEAFF
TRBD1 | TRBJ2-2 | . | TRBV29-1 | TGCAGCGTGGATATAACAGGGGTTCCCGGGGAGCTGTTTTTT | CSVDITGVPGELFF
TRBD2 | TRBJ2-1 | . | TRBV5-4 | TGTGCCAGCAGCGGGGGTCCGGGACTAGCGGGGTATGAGCAGTTCTTC | CASSGGPGLAGYEQFF
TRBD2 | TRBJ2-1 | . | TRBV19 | TGTGCCAGTAGTACGGGACTAGCGGGAGGACGACCCTCCTACAATGAGCAGTTCTTC | CASSTGLAGGRPSYNEQFF
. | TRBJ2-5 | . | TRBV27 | TGTGCCAGCAGTTCCTACAAATCAGGTCAAGAGACCCAGTACTTC | CASSSYKSGQETQYF
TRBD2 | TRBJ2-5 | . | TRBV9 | TGTGCCAGCGGGGCTAGCGGAGGGGAGACCCAGTACTTC | CASGASGGETQYF
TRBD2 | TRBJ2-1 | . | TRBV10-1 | TGCGCCAGCAGCCCCAGACTAGCGAGTGAGCAGTTCTTC | CASSPRLASEQFF
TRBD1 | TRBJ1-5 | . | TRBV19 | TGTGCCAGTCAAAGGGACAGAAATCAGCCCCAGCATTTT | CASQRDRNQPQHF
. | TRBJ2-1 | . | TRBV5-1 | TGCGCCAGCAGCTCGCAGGGAATTGAGCGGGTGGGCTCCTACAATGAGCAGTTCTTC | CASSSQGIERVGSYNEQFF
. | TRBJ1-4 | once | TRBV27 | TGTGCCAGCAGTTTATCGTGGGCTTCAGAGGAAAAACTGTTTTTT | CASSLSWASEEKLFF
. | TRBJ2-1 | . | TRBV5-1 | TGCGCCAGCAGGAAGGGGAACGCCGACAATGAGCAGTTCTTC | CASRKGNADNEQFF
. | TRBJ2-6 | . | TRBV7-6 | TGTGCCAGCAGCTTAAGGAGCCCCCACTCTGGGGCCAACGTCCTGACTTTC | CASSLRSPHSGANVLTF
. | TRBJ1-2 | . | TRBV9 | TGTGCCAGCAGCGTAGGGCAGGGCACCTATGGCTACACCTTC | CASSVGQGTYGYTF
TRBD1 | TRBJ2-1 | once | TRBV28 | TGTGCCCGAGGATCCGGACAGGCCTACAATGAGCAGTTCTTC | CARGSGQAYNEQFF
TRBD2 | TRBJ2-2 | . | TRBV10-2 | TGCGCCAGCAGGGGCGGGAGAAACACCGGGGAGCTGTTTTTT | CASRGGRNTGELFF
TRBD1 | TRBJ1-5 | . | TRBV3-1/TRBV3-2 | TGTGCCAGCAGCCACAGGGACAGTCAGCCCCAGCATTTT | CASSHRDSQPQHF
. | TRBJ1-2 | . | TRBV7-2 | TGTGCCAGCAGCTTAACCAGGGAAAACTATGGCTACACCTTC | CASSLTRENYGYTF
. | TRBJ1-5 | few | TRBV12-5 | TGTGCTACCCACGACAGTAATAGCAATCAGCCCCAGCATTTT | CATHDSNSNQPQHF
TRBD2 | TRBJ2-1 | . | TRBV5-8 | TGTGCCAGCAGCTTGGAGTTAGCGGGAATCTCCTACAATGAGCAGTTCTTC | CASSLELAGISYNEQFF
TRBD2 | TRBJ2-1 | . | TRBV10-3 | TGTGCCACCGAGGGACTAGCGGGAGGGCACAGCGATGAGCAGTTCTTC | CATEGLAGGHSDEQFF
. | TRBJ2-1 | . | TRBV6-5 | TGTGCCAGCAGTACGAGAGGGTTTTCGTACAATGAGCAGTTCTTC | CASSTRGFSYNEQFF
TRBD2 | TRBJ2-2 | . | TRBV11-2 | TGTGCCAGCAGCTCCTCGGGGGGCACCGGGGAGCTGTTTTTT | CASSSSGGTGELFF
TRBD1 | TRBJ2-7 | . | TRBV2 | TGTGCCAGCAGTGACAACCGGGACAGCTACGAGCAGTACTTC | CASSDNRDSYEQYF
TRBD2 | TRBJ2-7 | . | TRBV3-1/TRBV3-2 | TGTGCCAGCAGCCAAGAAGAAGCGGGAGGCAGGGCCGAGCAGTACTTC | CASSQEEAGGRAEQYF
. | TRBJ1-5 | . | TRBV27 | TGTGCCAGCAGTTTTAAGGGAGATCAGCCCCAGCATTTT | CASSFKGDQPQHF
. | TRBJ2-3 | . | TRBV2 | TGTGCCAGCAGTGTTAACACAGATACGCAGTATTTT | CASSVNTDTQYF
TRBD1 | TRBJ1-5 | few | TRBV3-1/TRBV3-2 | TGTGCCAGCCTTAAGAGGAGGGACAGGCCCCACGCCCAGCATTTT | CASLKRRDRPHAQHF
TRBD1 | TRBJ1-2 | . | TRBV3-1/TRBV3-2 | TGTGCCAGCAGTCGGACAGGGGAGGGGACCAACTATGGCTACACCTTC | CASSRTGEGTNYGYTF
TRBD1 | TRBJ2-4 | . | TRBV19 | TGTGCCAGTAGAACAGGGGTCCAAGAAAACATTCAGTACTTC | CASRTGVQENIQYF
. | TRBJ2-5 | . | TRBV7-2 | TGTGCCAGCAGCTTAGTCATGTCCCAAGAGACCCAGTACTTC | CASSLVMSQETQYF
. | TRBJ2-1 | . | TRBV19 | TGTGCCAGTAATACAGGACAGCGAAGCGATGAGCAGTTCTTC | CASNTGQRSDEQFF
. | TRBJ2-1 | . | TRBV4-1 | TGCGCCAGCAGCACGAAAGGGACAATAGCGTACAATGAGCAGTTCTTC | CASSTKGTIAYNEQFF
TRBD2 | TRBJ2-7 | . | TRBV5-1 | TGCGCCAGCAGCCCCCTTAGGCGGGAGACCCACGAGCAGTACTTC | CASSPLRRETHEQYF
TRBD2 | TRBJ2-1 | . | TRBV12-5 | TGTGCTAGTGGTTTAGGAGCGGGGGCCTACAATGAGCAGTTCTTC | CASGLGAGAYNEQFF
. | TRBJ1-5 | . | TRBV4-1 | TGCGCCAGCAGCCAAGATTTATCAGGGTTGCCCCAGCATTTT | CASSQDLSGLPQHF
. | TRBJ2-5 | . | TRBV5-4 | TGTGCCAGCAGCGAACTACAGGGTAGGGGAGAGACCCAGTACTTC | CASSELQGRGETQYF
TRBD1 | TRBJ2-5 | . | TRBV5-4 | TGTGCCAGCAGCTTGGACAGGGGGACGGGGGAGACCCAGTACTTC | CASSLDRGTGETQYF